Shown below are 17 T cell receptor beta chains from a single sample sequenced in a study of control samples from healthy donors and cancer patients. Assay: immunoSEQ multiplex PCR; the TCRdb copy retains only in-frame clones and omits some. The sample has about 120,000 clones; roughly 84% are singletons. Source material: blood. These receptors came from a man aged 40-49 years in good health.

This clone was counted only a few times. The chain recombines TRBV6-1 with TRBJ1-5; D is undetermined. V was clipped by 3 bases and J by 0 bases, with 6 bases between them. Germline-derived CDR1 and CDR2 are MNHNS and SASEGT. The CDR3 is made up of 14 amino acids. The CDR3 bases are TGTGCCAGCAGTGACACAGATAGCAATCAGCCCCAGCATTTT. Translating it yields CASSDTDSNQPQHF.

V and J are TRBV5-6 and TRBJ2-7, with D tentatively TRBD1 or TRBD2 (5 bases each). Germline V gives CDR1 SGHDT, CDR2 YYEEEE. V dropped 4 bases and J dropped 3 bases, with 11 bases sitting between them. This CDR3 is 13 amino acids long. The CDR3 sequence: CASSPGRNYEQYF. CDR3 nucleotide sequence: TGTGCCAGCAGCCCGGGACGGAACTACGAGCAGTACTTC.

The CDR3: CASSRDTYTGELFF. The CDR3 DNA sequence: TGCGCCAGCAGCCGGGACACCTACACCGGGGAGCTGTTTTTT. The genes are TRBV5-1 and TRBJ2-2; tentative D call: TRBD1 (6 bases). The CDR3 covers 14 residues. Per the germline V gene, CDR1 is SGHRS and CDR2 is YFSETQ. Trimming took off 4 bases at V and 3 bases at J, with 10 bases between the two ends. Looking up the rest from reference TRBV5-1 and TRBJ2-2 gives the full variable domain: KAGVTQTPRYLIKTRGQQVTLSCSPISGHRSVSWYQQTPGQGLQFLFEYFSETQRNKGNFPGRFSGRQFSNSRSEMNVSTLELGDSALYLCASSRDTYTGELFFGEGSRLTVL.

The chain is built from TRBV24-1 and TRBJ2-2; D not resolved. The ends were cut back, 4 bases at V and 5 bases at J, with 10 bases in the middle. Germline loops: CDR1 KGHDR, CDR2 SFDVKD. CDR3 size: 14 residues. The CDR3 sequence: CATSEESRTGELFF. CDR3 nucleotides: TGTGCCACCAGTGAAGAGAGTCGGACCGGGGAGCTGTTTTTT.

The chain uses TRBV18 and TRBJ1-1, with no clear D. The V gene's germline CDR1 is KGHSH and CDR2 LQKENI. The CDR3 sequence is 14 residues long. The V and J ends lost 3 bases and 4 bases respectively, with 12 bases between them. CDR3 nucleotide sequence: TGTGCCAGCTCACCCCAGGAGGTGAGCACTGAAGCTTTCTTT. This sequence encodes CASSPQEVSTEAFF.

The chain is built from TRBV5-6 and TRBJ1-1, with D uncertain. The V end was cut by 0 bases, the J end by 11 bases, with 14 bases between. CDR3 length equals 13 residues. Germline V gives CDR1 SGHDT, CDR2 YYEEEE. CDR3 residues: CASSLVPPSGAFF. As DNA, the CDR3 is TGTGCCAGCAGCTTGGTGCCCCCAAGCGGGGCTTTCTTT.

The chain has TRBV6-5 and TRBJ1-3; 7 nucleotides match TRBD1. The CDR3 is 14 amino acids. Germline V gives CDR1 MNHEY, CDR2 SVGAGI. The J segment lost 4 bases and the V segment lost 4 bases, leaving 4 bases of the junction unmatched. The CDR3 reads CASSSGGQGNTIYF. The CDR3 DNA follows: TGTGCCAGCAGTTCAGGGGGACAGGGAAACACCATATATTTT.

The chain combines TRBV21-1 with TRBJ2-7; the DNA was not used to check the table's D call, TRBD1. TRBV21-1 is described as a pseudogene. CDR3 length: 16 amino acids. In nucleotides, the CDR3 is TGTGCCAGCAGCAGCCAAACCCGGGACAGGGGATACGAGCAGTACTTC. It is translated as CASSSQTRDRGYEQYF.

The V and J genes are TRBV29-1 and TRBJ2-7; D may be TRBD1 (6 bases). Trimming shortened V by 5 bases and J by 1 base, and 12 bases separated the two germline ends. Germline loops: CDR1 SQVTM, CDR2 ANQGSEA. This CDR3 is 13 amino acids long. CDR3 sequence (DNA): TGCAGCGTTTTGGCAGGGGAATCCTACGAGCAGTACTTC. Its protein product is CSVLAGESYEQYF.

The gene calls are TRBV6-5 and TRBJ1-2; possibly TRBD1 for D (5 bases). Germline-derived CDR1 and CDR2 are MNHEY and SVGAGI. The CDR3 extends over 15 amino acids. V was shortened by 6 bases and J by 2 bases, with 16 bases between the two germline ends. CDR3 DNA sequence: TGTGCCAGCAGACAGCTCGCAGGGAGCAACTATGGCTACACCTTC. Its protein product is CASRQLAGSNYGYTF.

The genes are TRBV25-1 and TRBJ1-2; possible D gene TRBD1, 5 bases. There are 13 residues in the CDR3. Trimming left V 3 bases short and J 2 bases short, with 7 bases between. Germline-derived CDR1 and CDR2 are MGHDK and SYGVNS. Here the CDR3 DNA reads TGTGCCAGCAGTGAGGCAGGGAACTATGGCTACACCTTC. It codes for CASSEAGNYGYTF.

The chain is built from TRBV18 and TRBJ1-1, with a tentative D call TRBD1 (6 bases). Germline-derived CDR1 and CDR2 are KGHSH and LQKENI. The CDR3 is made up of 16 amino acids. Trimming took 5 bases from V and 0 from J, leaving 16 bases between them. The CDR3: CASSSNPGQVNTEAFF. DNA of the CDR3: TGTGCCAGCTCATCAAACCCGGGACAAGTGAACACTGAAGCTTTCTTT.

The CDR3 sequence: CASSPSRQGDGYTF. As DNA, the CDR3 is TGTGCCAGCTCACCTTCCCGACAGGGAGATGGCTACACCTTC. This rearrangement joins TRBV18 to TRBJ1-2; 7 bases match TRBD1. CDR1 is KGHSH, CDR2 LQKENI, per germline. Unmatched junction bases numbered 7, after V lost 3 bases and J lost 6 bases. The CDR3 has 14 amino acids.

This clone was detected only a few times. V usage is TRBV10-3 and J usage is TRBJ2-7; D unclear. The length of the CDR3 is 16 residues. Germline V lookup: CDR1 ENHRY, CDR2 SYGVKD. Trimming took off 3 bases at V and 0 bases at J, with 15 bases between the two ends. The CDR3 bases are TGTGCCATCAGTGATGAAAGAAGAAGTAGCTCCTACGAGCAGTACTTC. Its protein product is CAISDERRSSSYEQYF.

V and J are TRBV29-1 and TRBJ2-1; unclear D gene. Trimming removed 7 bases at V and 0 bases at J, with 7 bases between. CDR3 length: 12 amino acids. Germline V gene sequence: CDR1 SQVTM, CDR2 ANQGSEA. The CDR3 is CSGDVSYNEQFF. CDR3 DNA: TGCAGCGGAGACGTCTCCTACAATGAGCAGTTCTTC.

J is TRBJ1-6 and V is TRBV4-3; D remains unclear. Germline V gene data show CDR1 as LGHNA and CDR2 as YSLEER. Trimming took 0 bases from V and 11 from J, leaving 11 bases between them. The CDR3 consists of 14 residues. The DNA for the CDR3 is TGCGCCAGCAGCCAAGAAACTCGTGAAACACCCCTCCACTTT. Protein sequence: CASSQETRETPLHF.

Points on this clone: The junction departs from germline at one end; a sequencing error may be responsible. The chain employs TRBV19 and TRBJ2-7; D remains unclear. CDR1 LNHDA and CDR2 SQIVND come from the germline V gene (reference sequence). The CDR3 extends over 16 amino acids. CDR3 DNA sequence: TGTGCCAGTAGTATAGAGGTGACTTCCCCCTCCCACGAGCAGTACTTC. Residues: CASSIEVTSPSHEQYF.